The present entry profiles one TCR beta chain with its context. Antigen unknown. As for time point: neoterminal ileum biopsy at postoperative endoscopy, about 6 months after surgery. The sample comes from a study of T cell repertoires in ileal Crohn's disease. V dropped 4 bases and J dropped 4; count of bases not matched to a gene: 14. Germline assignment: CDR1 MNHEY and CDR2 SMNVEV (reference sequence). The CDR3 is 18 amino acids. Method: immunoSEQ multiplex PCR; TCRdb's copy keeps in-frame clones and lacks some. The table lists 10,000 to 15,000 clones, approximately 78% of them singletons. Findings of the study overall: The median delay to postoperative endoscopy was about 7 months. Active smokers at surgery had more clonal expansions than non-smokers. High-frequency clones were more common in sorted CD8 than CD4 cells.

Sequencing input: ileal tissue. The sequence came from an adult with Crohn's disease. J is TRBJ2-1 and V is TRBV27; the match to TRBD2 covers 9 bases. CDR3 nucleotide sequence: TGTGCCAGCAGTTCCGACCCACGGGGCGGGGGGGCTTACAATGAGCAGTTCTTC. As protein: CASSSDPRGGGAYNEQFF.